This T cell receptor (beta chain) appears in the sequencing data of a study of T cell responses to AZD1222 COVID-19 vaccine (dated by TCRdb to the early 2020s). In terms of the full investigation: A total of 240 or so trial participants underwent TCR sequencing, of whom around 210 had received two doses of AZD1222 and some 25 had received two doses of the MenACWY control vaccine. Trial participants were enrolled by age into subgroups of 18-55, 56-69 and 70-plus years, and about 150, 27 and 61 TCR-sequenced participants, respectively, were included in these subgroups.

This specimen's time point label, per the study, means: about 28 days (+/-7) after the second vaccine dose. AZD1222 recipients given second doses at about 4 weeks or at about 12 weeks were pooled, since spike-specific TCR depth and breadth were not found to differ between the two schedules. Samples from vaccinated people were obtained from the UK trials COV001 and COV002, which included a single-blind randomized controlled phase 2/3 trial of AZD1222 (ChAdOx1 nCoV-19) in healthy adults. For TCRbeta chain sequencing, PBMC samples were collected from trial participants at day 0 and at day 28 after the second dose. Of note for this clone: Its recognized antigen is unknown. No quality values exist for individual bases; no much larger clone is one base distant.

Looking up the germline V gene (reference sequence) yields CDR1 LNHDA and CDR2 SQIVND. Trimming takes 6 bases off V and 5 bases off J; junction bases not matched to a gene: 12. Inclusive of the bounding cysteine and phenylalanine, the CDR3 is 15 residues long. The kept DNA is CDR3 alone, 45 bases in frame from the first base. The CDR3 regions of human TCRbeta chains were analyzed by immunosequencing. The published analysis was carried out like this. TCRs in the repertoires were matched against a reference library of SARS-CoV-2-specific TCRs that had been generated with the MIRA antigen-specificity platform. Breadth was defined as the fraction of unique TCRs that were SARS-CoV-2-associated, and depth was defined as the fraction of total T cells that were SARS-CoV-2-associated. Using the MIRA data, every spike-specific TCR was mapped to the spike region that the TCR reacted to and assigned to either a CD4 or a CD8 class. Log10-transformed breadth and depth values were compared by one-way ANOVA with Sidak's multiple comparisons tests. TCRdb provides this immuneACCESS table in a form limited to in-frame rearrangements. Some clones are lacking; in checked studies, under half of them reflect an unresolved V gene, and why the rest are absent is not known. V, J and clone size are taken as reported in that table, and D and trimming were inferred from the DNA itself. Present in this sample are about 94,000 clones, about 85% of which were seen just once. 4.5% of the sample belongs to the ten largest clones.

Study-wide conclusions, independent of this receptor: Conclusions about previously exposed vaccinees were limited because only a handful of AZD1222 recipients were SARS-CoV-2 seropositive at baseline. The vaccine-associated CD4 TCRs covered the entire spike protein, and the dominant responses fell in regions 160-218 and 743-854. Most participants were white British and females outnumbered males, and the authors suggested that clonal diversity may have been underestimated. Epitopes outside the regions mutated in the B.1.351 and B.1.1.7 variants were reportedly recognized by nearly half of the unique spike-specific TCRs. The 56-69-year group was small, and its depth increase did not reach significance, likely because of low power. No day 14 peak-response samples were available, so repertoires were characterized only after the peak T cell response. Spike-specific TCR breadth and depth rose significantly after two AZD1222 doses compared with day 0 and with MenACWY recipients.

The source material was peripheral blood, sampled 28 days after the second AZD1222 dose. The origin of this receptor is an adult who received the AZD1222 COVID-19 vaccine. The rearrangement combines TRBV19 with TRBJ2-5; the junction holds 7 bases that match TRBD2. The bases read TGTGCCAGTAGGTCCTCCGGGGGGTGGGAGGAGACCCAGTACTTC. This encodes CASRSSGGWEETQYF.